The 32 T cell receptor beta chains listed next were all sequenced from one sample in a study of shared clonotypes between healthy human individuals. Assay used: immunoSEQ multiplex PCR; TCRdb lists only in-frame clones, some missing. Of some 2,000,000 clones listed, around 96% are singletons. CD8 cells regarded as naive lacked CD45RO, were positively chosen for CCR7, and omitted terminally differentiated effector memory CD45RA+ cells. Source material: naive CD8+ T cells sorted from blood. The receptor source for this set is a man between 18 and 35 years old in good health.

The V gene is TRBV2, the J gene TRBJ2-7; tentative D call: TRBD2 (5 bases). Germline CDR1 and CDR2: SNHLY and FYNNEI. This CDR3 comprises 14 residues. V lost 2 bases and J lost 5, with 13 bases in between. The CDR3 region is CASSENFPGNEQYF. CDR3 coding DNA: TGTGCCAGCAGTGAAAACTTTCCGGGGAACGAGCAGTACTTC.

The rearrangement uses TRBV19 and TRBJ2-5; unclear D gene. Between the trimmed V and J ends, which lost 5 bases and 4 bases, there was a span of 14 bases. The CDR3 covers 14 residues. CDR1 is LNHDA and CDR2 is SQIVND in the germline V gene (reference sequence). The CDR3 sequence is CASSSEQSLETQYF. The CDR3 nucleotides read TGTGCCAGTAGTTCGGAACAGAGTTTAGAGACCCAGTACTTC.

Of note for this clone: Additional DNA sequences in this sample encode the identical CDR3. The rearrangement joins TRBV5-4 to TRBJ2-1, with TRBD2 matching over 8 bases. This CDR3 region has 15 residues. After removal of 4 bases from V and 4 bases from J, the junction contained 7 bases not matched to a gene. CDR1 is SGHNT, CDR2 YYREEE, per germline (reference sequence). CDR3 residues: CASSPRGLVYNEQFF. As DNA, the CDR3 is TGTGCCAGCAGCCCTAGGGGACTAGTGTACAATGAGCAGTTCTTC.

This chain connects TRBV6-6 to TRBJ1-1; a weak D match, TRBD1 (6 bases). Germline lookup yields CDR1 MNHNY and CDR2 SVGAGI (reference sequence). Deletions cut 4 bases from V and 7 bases from J, with 7 bases between. This CDR3 has 11 residues. This chain's CDR3 is CASSSGVEAFF. In DNA, the CDR3 is TGTGCCAGCAGTTCAGGGGTTGAAGCTTTCTTT.

V gene TRBV30 combines with J gene TRBJ2-3, with a possible D match to TRBD2 (5 bases). Looked up from germline, CDR1 is GTSNPN and CDR2 is SVGIG (reference sequence). V was clipped by 0 bases and J by 4 bases, with 8 bases between them. The CDR3 is made up of 13 amino acids. CDR3 DNA: TGTGCCTGGAGTGTTACTAGAGCAGATACGCAGTATTTT. It translates to CAWSVTRADTQYF.

This CDR3 reads CASSVAGGASYEQYF. The CDR3 nucleotides read TGTGCCAGCAGCGTAGCAGGGGGCGCCTCCTACGAGCAGTACTTC. The J gene is TRBJ2-7, the V gene TRBV11-2; 8 nucleotides align to TRBD1. CDR1 is SGHAT, CDR2 FQNNGV, per germline. CDR3 length: 15 amino acids. V was clipped by 5 bases and J by 0 bases; unmatched bases: 6.

The rearrangement uses TRBV30 and TRBJ2-1, with 11 bases identical to TRBD2. Per germline, CDR1 GTSNPN and CDR2 SVGIG (reference sequence). J lost 4 bases, V lost 1 base, and 3 bases had no gene match. This CDR3 is built from 15 residues. CDR3 amino acids: CAWSGGLAGYNEQFF. The CDR3 nucleotides are TGTGCCTGGAGTGGAGGACTAGCGGGTTACAATGAGCAGTTCTTC.

A remark on this clone: The identical CDR3 is also encoded by other nucleotide sequences in the sample. The CDR3 region is CASSVGAAYEQYF. The CDR3 DNA is TGTGCCAGCAGCGTAGGGGCAGCCTACGAGCAGTACTTC. The chain uses TRBV9 and TRBJ2-7; no clear D gene. V lost 0 bases, J lost 2 bases, and 6 bases lay in between. This CDR3 spans 13 amino acids. Germline lookup yields CDR1 SGDLS and CDR2 YYNGEE.

This clone was observed a single time. The chain combines TRBV4-3 with TRBJ1-4, with D possibly matching TRBD1 (5 bases). Trimming removed 0 bases from V and 5 bases from J, with 10 bases in between. Germline V gives CDR1 LGHNA, CDR2 YSLEER. The CDR3 extends over 15 amino acids. In DNA form, the CDR3 reads TGCGCCAGCAGCCAAGATGACAGACCAAATGAAAAACTGTTTTTT. Its protein product is CASSQDDRPNEKLFF.

This clone showed up just a few times. This chain uses TRBV25-1 with TRBJ2-7; 8 bases are a match to TRBD1. The V and J ends lost 7 bases and 2 bases, in that order; junction bases with no gene match: 7. CDR3 size: 14 residues. The V gene's germline CDR1 is MGHDK and CDR2 SYGVNS. CDR3 bases: TGTGCCAGCACAGGCAGGGGGCCCACCTACGAGCAGTACTTC. It translates to CASTGRGPTYEQYF.

This chain joins TRBV29-1 and TRBJ2-3; D unresolved. The CDR3 consists of 14 residues. The germline V and J ends were trimmed by 0 bases and 0 bases, with 7 bases remaining between them. CDR1 and CDR2 (germline): SQVTM, ANQGSEA. CDR3 region: CSVEESDSTDTQYF. DNA of the CDR3: TGCAGCGTTGAAGAGTCTGACAGCACAGATACGCAGTATTTT.

The V gene is TRBV2, the J gene TRBJ2-2; D might be TRBD1 or TRBD2, each matching 5 bases. Trimming took 6 bases from V and 8 from J, leaving 19 bases between them. CDR1 SNHLY and CDR2 FYNNEI come from the germline V gene. The CDR3 contains 15 residues. CDR3 coding DNA: TGTGCCAGCAGGCCCGGGGCCCCCGATGGTGGGGAGCTGTTTTTT. Its protein is CASRPGAPDGGELFF.

The V gene is TRBV19, the J gene TRBJ1-4, with D possibly TRBD1 on 5 matching bases. This CDR3 comprises 14 residues. The germline V gene has CDR1 LNHDA and CDR2 SQIVND (reference sequence). V lost 7 bases, J lost 5 bases, and 14 bases lay in between. CDR3 sequence reads: CASNPGTRNEKLFF. For the CDR3, the DNA is TGTGCCAGTAACCCAGGGACCCGGAATGAAAAACTGTTTTTT.

About this clone itself: The same CDR3 also results from other DNA sequences found in this sample. For the CDR3, the DNA is TGTGCCTGGAGTCTGGGGGGGCCATACGAGCAGTACTTC. Its protein product is CAWSLGGPYEQYF. The genes are TRBV30 and TRBJ2-7; perhaps TRBD2 as D (7 bases). The germline CDR1 and CDR2 sequences are GTSNPN and SVGIG (reference sequence). This CDR3 comprises 13 residues. Between the trimmed V and J ends, which lost 2 bases and 4 bases, there was a span of 12 bases.

V usage is TRBV9 and J usage is TRBJ2-7; 10 nucleotides align to TRBD2. Per the germline V gene, CDR1 is SGDLS and CDR2 is YYNGEE. CDR3 size: 13 residues. Trimming cost V 3 bases and J 5 bases; bases outside gene matches: 2. In DNA, the CDR3 is TGTGCCAGCAGCGGAGGGACTAGCGACGAGCAGTACTTC. Encoded protein: CASSGGTSDEQYF.

This rearrangement joins TRBV9 to TRBJ2-3; perhaps TRBD2 as D (6 bases). The germline gives CDR1 SGDLS, CDR2 YYNGEE. The CDR3 length is 16 residues. Trimming took 2 bases from V and 1 from J, leaving 14 bases between them. The CDR3 reads CASSVQLSGRTDTQYF. The CDR3 coding sequence is TGTGCCAGCAGCGTTCAACTTAGCGGACGCACAGATACGCAGTATTTT.

The chain links TRBV30 to TRBJ1-6, with a possible D match to TRBD1 (5 bases). Per the germline V gene, CDR1 is GTSNPN and CDR2 is SVGIG (reference sequence). The CDR3 consists of 13 residues. V gave up 2 bases and J gave up 7 bases, with 9 bases separating them. The CDR3 DNA sequence: TGTGCCTGGAGTAGAGGGGACAATTCACCCCTCCACTTT. Protein product: CAWSRGDNSPLHF.

The rearrangement joins TRBV19 to TRBJ2-7, with TRBD2 matching over 9 bases. CDR3 length equals 14 residues. Germline lookup yields CDR1 LNHDA and CDR2 SQIVND (reference sequence). V was clipped by 4 bases and J by 2 bases; unmatched bases: 3. CDR3 sequence: CASSRAGGAYEQYF. Here the CDR3 DNA reads TGTGCCAGTAGTAGAGCGGGAGGTGCCTACGAGCAGTACTTC.

The chain carries TRBV30 and TRBJ2-7; D not resolved. CDR1 and CDR2 (germline): GTSNPN, SVGIG (reference sequence). CDR3 length: 13 residues. V was shortened by 2 bases and J by 7 bases, with 15 bases between the two germline ends. This chain's CDR3 is CAWSFLNPSEQYF. CDR3 DNA: TGTGCCTGGAGTTTCTTAAACCCTTCAGAGCAGTACTTC.

The chain employs TRBV9 and TRBJ2-1, with TRBD2 matching over 10 bases. Germline assignment: CDR1 SGDLS and CDR2 YYNGEE. CDR3 length: 16 amino acids. The V gene end was trimmed by 4 bases and the J gene end by 8 bases; junction bases not matched to a gene: 12. The CDR3 loop is CASSSAAGGVAYEQFF. The DNA for the CDR3 is TGTGCCAGCAGCTCGGCAGCGGGAGGGGTGGCCTATGAGCAGTTCTTC.

This clone was seen once. J is TRBJ1-5 and V is TRBV27, with D possibly TRBD1 on 6 matching bases. V lost 3 bases to trimming and J lost 6 bases, with 24 bases between them. CDR1 is MNHEY, CDR2 SMNVEV, per germline (reference sequence). The CDR3 spans 18 residues. Here the CDR3 reads CASSFYPIRPGVTQPQHF. The CDR3 DNA reads as TGTGCCAGCAGTTTTTATCCAATTCGTCCAGGGGTTACTCAGCCCCAGCATTTT.

The V gene is TRBV6-5, the J gene TRBJ2-3; D not resolved. The CDR3 is 12 residues long. The V gene lost 4 bases and the J gene lost 9 bases, with 11 bases spanning the gap. Germline V gene sequence: CDR1 MNHEY, CDR2 SVGAGI. CDR3 loop: CASSSPGDTQYF. The CDR3, as DNA: TGTGCCAGCAGTTCCCCCGGAGACACGCAGTATTTT.

As to this clone: Additional DNA sequences in this sample encode the identical CDR3. J is TRBJ2-7 and V is TRBV11-3, with D hard to call. The V and J ends lost 0 bases and 3 bases respectively, with 6 bases between them. Per the germline V gene, CDR1 is SGHNT and CDR2 is YENEEA. The CDR3 spans 13 residues. The CDR3 region is CASSLDRDYEQYF. The CDR3 DNA is TGTGCCAGCAGCTTAGATCGTGACTACGAGCAGTACTTC.

The CDR3 nucleotides read TGCGCCACAGGGGAGCAGTACTTC. Protein: CATGEQYF. The gene calls are TRBV5-1 and TRBJ2-7; D perhaps matches TRBD1 (5 bases). This CDR3 is 8 amino acids long. Germline V CDR1 and CDR2: SGHRS, YFSETQ. Trimming shortened V by 9 bases and J by 7 bases, and 5 bases separated the two germline ends.

V usage is TRBV30 and J usage is TRBJ1-6; a possible D gene is TRBD1 (6 bases). CDR3 length equals 12 residues. Per the germline V gene, CDR1 is GTSNPN and CDR2 is SVGIG (reference sequence). The CDR3 region is CTGGQAASPLHF. The CDR3 DNA sequence: TGTACCGGGGGGCAGGCCGCTTCACCCCTCCACTTT.

V is TRBV25-1 and J is TRBJ1-2, with 7 nucleotides matching TRBD1. In germline, CDR1 is MGHDK, CDR2 SYGVNS. After removal of 3 bases from V and 11 bases from J, the junction contained 12 bases not matched to a gene. The CDR3 is 14 amino acids. CDR3 in DNA: TGTGCCAGCAGTGAGCCCGGGACAGCAACTGGTTACACCTTC. Its translation: CASSEPGTATGYTF.

This rearrangement joins TRBV27 to TRBJ2-7, with a tentative D call TRBD1 (5 bases). The CDR3 is made up of 18 amino acids. Germline loops: CDR1 MNHEY, CDR2 SMNVEV (reference sequence). Between the trimmed V and J ends, which lost 1 base and 0 bases, there was a span of 19 bases. The CDR3 is CASSLLQAPGGPSYEQYF. The DNA of the CDR3 is TGTGCCAGCAGTTTATTACAGGCCCCCGGCGGCCCCTCCTACGAGCAGTACTTC.

This chain uses TRBV6-1 with TRBJ2-7; 9 positions agree with TRBD2. The CDR3 is made up of 15 amino acids. The germline V gene has CDR1 MNHNS and CDR2 SASEGT. V dropped 7 bases and J dropped 0; count of bases not matched to a gene: 7. CDR3 in DNA: TGTGCCAGCAAGATATCTAGCGGGATCTCCTACGAGCAGTACTTC. Protein: CASKISSGISYEQYF.

This chain joins TRBV2 and TRBJ2-7; D is unresolved. CDR3 length equals 16 residues. CDR1 SNHLY and CDR2 FYNNEI come from the germline V gene. V lost 3 bases and J lost 2, with 17 bases in between. The CDR3 DNA reads as TGTGCCAGCAGTGAGTTTCTTGCCCCTATGCCCTACGAGCAGTACTTC. It translates to CASSEFLAPMPYEQYF.

The V call is TRBV27, the J call TRBJ2-7; 9 positions match TRBD2. The CDR3 runs to 15 residues. V trimming: 2 bases; J trimming: 2 bases; junction bases outside the gene matches: 4. Germline V gene data show CDR1 as MNHEY and CDR2 as SMNVEV (reference sequence). The CDR3 DNA reads TGTGCCAGCAGTTTAACTAGCGGGTCGGCCTACGAGCAGTACTTC. This sequence encodes CASSLTSGSAYEQYF.

This clone was seen once. V and J are TRBV19 and TRBJ1-5; 7 nucleotides align to TRBD1. The CDR3 runs 15 residues. The germline gives CDR1 LNHDA, CDR2 SQIVND (reference sequence). V gave up 2 bases and J gave up 3 bases; unmatched junction bases: 4. CDR3 loop: CASSISGQANQPQHF. DNA for the CDR3: TGTGCCAGTAGTATATCCGGACAGGCCAATCAGCCCCAGCATTTT.

This chain connects TRBV7-9 to TRBJ1-2; the D is unclear. V was shortened by 5 bases and J by 5 bases, with 9 bases between the two germline ends. This CDR3 comprises 12 residues. Germline V gives CDR1 SEHNR, CDR2 FQNEAQ (reference sequence). For the CDR3, the DNA is TGTGCCAGCAGCGGACCGGAATATGGCTACACCTTC. It codes for CASSGPEYGYTF.